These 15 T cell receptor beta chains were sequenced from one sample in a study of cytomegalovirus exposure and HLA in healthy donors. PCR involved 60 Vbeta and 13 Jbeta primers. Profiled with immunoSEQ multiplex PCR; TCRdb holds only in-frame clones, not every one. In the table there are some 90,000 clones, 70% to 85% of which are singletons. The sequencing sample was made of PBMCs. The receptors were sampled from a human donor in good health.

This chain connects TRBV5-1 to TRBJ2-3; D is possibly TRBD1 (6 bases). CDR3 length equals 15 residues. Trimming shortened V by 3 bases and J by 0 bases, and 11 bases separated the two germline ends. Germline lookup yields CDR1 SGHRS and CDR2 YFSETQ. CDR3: CASSSGQSSTDTQYF. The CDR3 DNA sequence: TGCGCCAGCAGCTCGGGACAATCGAGCACAGATACGCAGTATTTT. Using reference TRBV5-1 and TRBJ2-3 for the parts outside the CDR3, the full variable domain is KAGVTQTPRYLIKTRGQQVTLSCSPISGHRSVSWYQQTPGQGLQFLFEYFSETQRNKGNFPGRFSGRQFSNSRSEMNVSTLELGDSALYLCASSSGQSSTDTQYFGPGTRLTVL.

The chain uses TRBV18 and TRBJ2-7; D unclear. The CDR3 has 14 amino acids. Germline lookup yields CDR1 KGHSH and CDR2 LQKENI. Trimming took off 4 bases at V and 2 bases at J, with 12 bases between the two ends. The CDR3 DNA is TGTGCCAGCTCACTGGCCAGGTCAGCCTACGAGCAGTACTTC. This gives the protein CASSLARSAYEQYF.

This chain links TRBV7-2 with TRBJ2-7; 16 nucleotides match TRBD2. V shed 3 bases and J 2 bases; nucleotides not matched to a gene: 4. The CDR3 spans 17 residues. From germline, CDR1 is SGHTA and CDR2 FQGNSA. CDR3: CASSFGTSGRVAYEQYF. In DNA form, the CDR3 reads TGTGCCAGCAGCTTTGGGACTAGCGGGAGGGTTGCCTACGAGCAGTACTTC. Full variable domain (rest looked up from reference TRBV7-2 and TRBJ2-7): GAGVSQSPSNKVTEKGKDVELRCDPISGHTALYWYRQSLGQGLEFLIYFQGNSAPDKSGLPSDRFSAERTGGSVSTLTIQRTQQEDSAVYLCASSFGTSGRVAYEQYFGPGTRLTVT.

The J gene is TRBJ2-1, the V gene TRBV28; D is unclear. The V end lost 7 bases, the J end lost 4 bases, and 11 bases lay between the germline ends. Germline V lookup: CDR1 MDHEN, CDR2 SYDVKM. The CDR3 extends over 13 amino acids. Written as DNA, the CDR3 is TGTGCCAGCACCCCTGGGCCTTACAATGAGCAGTTCTTC. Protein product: CASTPGPYNEQFF.

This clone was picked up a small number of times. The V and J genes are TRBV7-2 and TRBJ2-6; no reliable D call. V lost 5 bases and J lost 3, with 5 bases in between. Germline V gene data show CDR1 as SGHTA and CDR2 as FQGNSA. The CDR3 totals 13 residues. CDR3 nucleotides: TGTGCCAGCAGCGTCCGTGGGGCCAACGTCCTGACTTTC. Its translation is CASSVRGANVLTF. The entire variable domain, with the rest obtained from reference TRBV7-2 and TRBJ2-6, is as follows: GAGVSQSPSNKVTEKGKDVELRCDPISGHTALYWYRQSLGQGLEFLIYFQGNSAPDKSGLPSDRFSAERTGGSVSTLTIQRTQQEDSAVYLCASSVRGANVLTFGAGSRLTVL.

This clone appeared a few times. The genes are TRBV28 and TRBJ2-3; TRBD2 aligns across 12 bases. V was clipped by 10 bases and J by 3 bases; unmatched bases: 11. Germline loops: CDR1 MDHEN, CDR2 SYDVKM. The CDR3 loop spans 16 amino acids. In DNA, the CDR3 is TGTGCCATCTCAGGGACTAGCGGGCTTATGACAGATACGCAGTATTTT. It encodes CAISGTSGLMTDTQYF.

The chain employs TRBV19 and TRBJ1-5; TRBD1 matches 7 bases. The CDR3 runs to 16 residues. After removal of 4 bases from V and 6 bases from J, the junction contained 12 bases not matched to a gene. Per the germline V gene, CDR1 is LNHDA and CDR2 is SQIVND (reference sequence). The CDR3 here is CASSTVQGTSFQPQHF. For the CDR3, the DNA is TGTGCCAGTAGTACGGTACAGGGGACGAGTTTTCAGCCCCAGCATTTT.

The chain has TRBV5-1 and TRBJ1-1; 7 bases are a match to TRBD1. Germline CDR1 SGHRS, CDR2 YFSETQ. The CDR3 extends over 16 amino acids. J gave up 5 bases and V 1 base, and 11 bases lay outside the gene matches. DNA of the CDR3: TGCGCCAGCAGCTTGTTATCAAACTGGGACAGAACTGAAGCTTTCTTT. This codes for CASSLLSNWDRTEAFF.

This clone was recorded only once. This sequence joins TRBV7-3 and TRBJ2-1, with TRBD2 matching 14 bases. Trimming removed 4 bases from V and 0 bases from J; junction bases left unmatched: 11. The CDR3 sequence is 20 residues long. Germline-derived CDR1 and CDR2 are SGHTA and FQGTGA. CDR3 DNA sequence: TGTGCCAGCAGCTCGAAATCCGGGACTAGCGGGGGAATCTCCTACAATGAGCAGTTCTTC. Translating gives CASSSKSGTSGGISYNEQFF. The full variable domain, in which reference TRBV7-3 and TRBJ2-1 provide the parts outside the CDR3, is GAGVSQTPSNKVTEKGKYVELRCDPISGHTALYWYRQSLGQGPEFLIYFQGTGAADDSGLPNDRFFAVRPEGSVSTLKIQRTERGDSAVYLCASSSKSGTSGGISYNEQFFGPGTRLTVL.

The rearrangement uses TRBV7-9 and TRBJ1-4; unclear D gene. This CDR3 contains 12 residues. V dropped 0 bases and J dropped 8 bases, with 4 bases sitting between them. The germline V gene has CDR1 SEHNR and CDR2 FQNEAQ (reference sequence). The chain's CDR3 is CASSLAAEKLFF. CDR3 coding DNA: TGTGCCAGCAGCTTAGCGGCAGAAAAACTGTTTTTT.

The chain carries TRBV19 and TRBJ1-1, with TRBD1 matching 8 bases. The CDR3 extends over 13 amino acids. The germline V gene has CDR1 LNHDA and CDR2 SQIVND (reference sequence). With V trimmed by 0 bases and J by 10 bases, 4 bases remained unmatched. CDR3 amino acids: CASSIDPGQGAFF. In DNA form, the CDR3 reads TGTGCCAGTAGTATAGACCCCGGACAGGGAGCTTTCTTT.

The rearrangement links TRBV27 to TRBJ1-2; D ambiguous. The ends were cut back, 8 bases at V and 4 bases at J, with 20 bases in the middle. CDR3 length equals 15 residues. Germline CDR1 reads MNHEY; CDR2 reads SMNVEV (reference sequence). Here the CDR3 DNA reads TGTGCCAGCCAAATTCGGGCGGGAGTGGTCTATGGCTACACCTTC. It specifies CASQIRAGVVYGYTF.

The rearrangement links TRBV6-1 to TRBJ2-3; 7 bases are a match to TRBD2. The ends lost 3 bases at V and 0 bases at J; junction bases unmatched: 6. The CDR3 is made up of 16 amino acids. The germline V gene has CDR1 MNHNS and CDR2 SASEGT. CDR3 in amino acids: CASSEIGGSSTDTQYF. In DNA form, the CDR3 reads TGTGCCAGCAGTGAGATCGGCGGGAGTAGCACAGATACGCAGTATTTT.

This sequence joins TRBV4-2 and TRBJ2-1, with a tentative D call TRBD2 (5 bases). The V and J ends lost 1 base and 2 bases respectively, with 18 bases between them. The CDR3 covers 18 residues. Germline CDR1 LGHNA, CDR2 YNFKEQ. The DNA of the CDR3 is TGTGCCAGCAGCCAAGTGGACTTCTCTACCGGGGCCTACAATGAGCAGTTCTTC. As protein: CASSQVDFSTGAYNEQFF.

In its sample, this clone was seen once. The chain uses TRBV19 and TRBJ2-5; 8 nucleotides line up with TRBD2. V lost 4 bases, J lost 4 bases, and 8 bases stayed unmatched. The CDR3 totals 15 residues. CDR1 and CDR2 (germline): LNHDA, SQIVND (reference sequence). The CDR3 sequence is CASSTSGGRGETQYF. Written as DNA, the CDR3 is TGTGCCAGTAGTACCTCGGGAGGGCGCGGAGAGACCCAGTACTTC.